The clone carrying this TCR beta chain has only a few counts. This sample was included in a study of cytomegalovirus exposure and HLA in healthy donors. The CDR3 covers 12 residues. V was cut by 2 bases and J by 5 bases, with 7 bases left in between. Germline CDR1 and CDR2: SGDLS and YYNGEE. The repertoire was sequenced with immunoSEQ multiplex PCR; TCRdb's copy has only in-frame clones and lacks some. The sample includes approximately 200,000 clones, over 65% of them seen just once. The V call is TRBV9, the J call TRBJ1-1, with D hard to call. The source of this sequence is a man between 18 and 29 years old in good health and CMV-seropositive. The sequenced sample was PBMCs. The CDR3 DNA reads as TGTGCCAGCAGCGTGACAAGGACTGAAGCTTTCTTT. This encodes CASSVTRTEAFF.